The next 13 T cell receptor beta chains were all read from a single sample in a study of response to subunit inactivated influenza vaccine (dated by TCRdb to the late 2010s). Libraries were prepared through RT-PCR. The instrument given in TCRdb is Illumina HiSeq 2500. TCRdb redid the processing of the public reads, applying fastp at Q25 and MiXCR, and retained in-frame beta chains. CDR3 protein sequences are deduplicated, and each keeps its most common genes and DNA. This sample gives 750,000 to 850,000 distinct CDR3 sequences in total; about 18% of them show up just once. About a tenth of the sample comes from the top ten. The sequencing here drew on PBMCs from blood, taken about 5 days after vaccination. The receptors were sampled from a man aged 50-60 years who received an inactivated influenza vaccine. Donor details come from another sample of the same person, matched by shared clones.

This clonotype was observed a few times. Since a much larger clone is just one base distant, this may be a read error. J is TRBJ2-7 and V is TRBV7-2; D might be TRBD2 (5 bases). The CDR3 consists of 12 residues. The germline CDR1 and CDR2 sequences are SGHTA and FQGNSA. CDR3 loop: CASSLDSHEQYF. CDR3 coding DNA: TGTGCCAGCAGCTTGGACTCCCACGAGCAGTACTTC.

This clonotype has at least ten counts. The rearrangement links TRBV5-1 to TRBJ2-1; D ambiguous. V dropped 2 bases and J dropped 2 bases, with 11 bases sitting between them. Germline CDR1 SGHRS, CDR2 YFSETQ. The length of the CDR3 is 15 residues. CDR3 sequence: CASSLVLPTYNEQFF. The CDR3 nucleotides read TGCGCCAGCAGCTTAGTTCTCCCCACCTACAATGAGCAGTTCTTC.

This clonotype turned up a few times. The chain carries TRBV12-3 or TRBV12-4 and TRBJ2-4; 10 nucleotides match TRBD2. The CDR3 loop spans 14 amino acids. V was pared by 6 bases and J by 7 bases, with 6 bases of the junction left unmatched. The CDR3 DNA follows: TGTGCCAGCAGACAAGCGGGAGGGGGGAACATTCAGTACTTC. Translated: CASRQAGGGNIQYF.

This clonotype was seen a handful of times. The chain uses TRBV5-1 and TRBJ2-3, with D perhaps matching TRBD2 (5 bases). The CDR3 length is 14 residues. V gave up 3 bases and J gave up 2 bases, with 10 bases separating them. Germline CDR1 reads SGHRS; CDR2 reads YFSETQ. The CDR3 nucleotides are TGCGCCAGCAGCTATGAGCGGTACACAGATACGCAGTATTTT. Translated: CASSYERYTDTQYF.

This clonotype was detected a few times. The chain has TRBV21-1 and TRBJ2-1. TRBV21-1 is given as a pseudogene. This CDR3 contains 15 residues. DNA of the CDR3: TGTGCCAGCAGCGCCCACCGCAGCGCCTCCAATGAGCAGTTCTTC. Translating it yields CASSAHRSASNEQFF.

This chain uses TRBV15 with TRBJ2-1, with 14 nucleotides matching TRBD2. The CDR3 has 18 residues. V shed 0 bases, J shed 2 bases, and the junction held 3 bases outside the gene matches. The germline V gene has CDR1 LNHNV and CDR2 YYDKDF (reference sequence). The CDR3 spells CATSRDPTSGRAYNEQFF. The CDR3 nucleotides read TGTGCCACCAGCAGAGATCCGACTAGCGGGAGGGCCTACAATGAGCAGTTCTTC.

In this sample, this clonotype turned up a few times. The chain is built from TRBV7-2 and TRBJ1-3; TRBD1 matches 7 bases. The CDR3 extends over 14 amino acids. Germline V CDR1 and CDR2: SGHTA, FQGNSA. V was clipped by 6 bases and J by 4 bases; unmatched bases: 6. The CDR3 DNA follows: TGTGCCAGCAGAGATCCAGGGGGGGGAAACACCATATATTTT. Its translation is CASRDPGGGNTIYF. Complete variable domain (other parts from reference TRBV7-2 and TRBJ1-3): GAGVSQSPSNKVTEKGKDVELRCDPISGHTALYWYRQSLGQGLEFLIYFQGNSAPDKSGLPSDRFSAERTGGSVSTLTIQRTQQEDSAVYLCASRDPGGGNTIYFGEGSWLTVV.

The chain couples TRBV20-1 to TRBJ2-1; 10 bases agree with TRBD2. This CDR3 contains 15 residues. Germline CDR1 and CDR2: DFQATT and SNEGSKA (reference sequence). V lost 2 bases to trimming and J lost 2 bases; unmatched junction nucleotides: 3. The CDR3 nucleotides are TGCAGTGCTAGAAAGGGGACTAGCGCCTACAATGAGCAGTTCTTC. This encodes CSARKGTSAYNEQFF.

There are a few counts of this clonotype. The chain uses TRBV7-2 and TRBJ1-2; the D is unclear. V lost 5 bases to trimming and J lost 8 bases, with 18 bases between them. Germline-derived CDR1 and CDR2 are SGHTA and FQGNSA. The CDR3 consists of 14 residues. The CDR3 nucleotides read TGTGCCAGCAGCCCCGATGTAGTGGATGGCGGCTACACCTTC. The encoded protein is CASSPDVVDGGYTF. The full variable domain, with the rest looked up from reference TRBV7-2 and TRBJ1-2, is GAGVSQSPSNKVTEKGKDVELRCDPISGHTALYWYRQSLGQGLEFLIYFQGNSAPDKSGLPSDRFSAERTGGSVSTLTIQRTQQEDSAVYLCASSPDVVDGGYTFGSGTRLTVV.

The table lists this clonotype with many counts. The rearrangement uses TRBV5-1 and TRBJ1-6; maybe TRBD1 (5 bases). The germline CDR1 and CDR2 sequences are SGHRS and YFSETQ. The CDR3 totals 15 residues. The V and J ends lost 2 bases and 9 bases respectively, with 15 bases between them. This CDR3 is CASSLGAGSSSPLHF. Here the CDR3 DNA reads TGCGCCAGCAGCTTAGGGGCCGGAAGTAGTTCACCCCTCCACTTT.

V is TRBV4-1 and J is TRBJ2-1; D may be TRBD2 (6 bases). The CDR3 is 15 residues long. Trimming pared 4 bases from V and 8 bases from J, leaving 18 bases between. CDR1 and CDR2 (germline): MGHRA, YSYEKL. CDR3 sequence: CASSPSGYYWDEQFF. The CDR3 DNA sequence: TGCGCCAGCAGCCCGAGCGGGTATTATTGGGATGAGCAGTTCTTC.

The chain carries TRBV27 and TRBJ1-2; D may be TRBD1 (5 bases). The CDR3 sequence is 13 residues long. The V and J ends lost 6 bases and 1 base respectively, with 9 bases between them. Germline CDR1 and CDR2: MNHEY and SMNVEV (reference sequence). CDR3 loop: CASSRGINYGYTF. The CDR3 bases are TGTGCCAGCAGCCGGGGCATTAACTATGGCTACACCTTC.

This clonotype was detected only a few times. The V gene is TRBV2, the J gene TRBJ2-5; TRBD2 matches 10 bases. The germline CDR1 and CDR2 sequences are SNHLY and FYNNEI. The CDR3 runs to 16 residues. V gave up 10 bases and J gave up 3 bases; unmatched junction bases: 14. CDR3 sequence (DNA): TGTGCCATCCTTATATCCGGGACTAGCGATGAAGAGACCCAGTACTTC. This encodes CAILISGTSDEETQYF.